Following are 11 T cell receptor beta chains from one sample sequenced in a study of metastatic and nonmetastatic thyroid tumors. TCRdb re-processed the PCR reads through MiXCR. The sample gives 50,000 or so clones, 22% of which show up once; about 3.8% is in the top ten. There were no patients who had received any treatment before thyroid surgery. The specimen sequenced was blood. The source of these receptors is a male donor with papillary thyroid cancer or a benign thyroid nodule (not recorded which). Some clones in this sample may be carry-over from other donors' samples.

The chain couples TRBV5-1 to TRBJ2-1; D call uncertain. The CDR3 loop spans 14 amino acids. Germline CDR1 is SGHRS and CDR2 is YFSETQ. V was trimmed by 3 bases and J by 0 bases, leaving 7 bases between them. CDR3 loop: CASSWEFSYNEQFF. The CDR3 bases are TGCGCCAGCAGCTGGGAATTCTCCTACAATGAGCAGTTCTTC.

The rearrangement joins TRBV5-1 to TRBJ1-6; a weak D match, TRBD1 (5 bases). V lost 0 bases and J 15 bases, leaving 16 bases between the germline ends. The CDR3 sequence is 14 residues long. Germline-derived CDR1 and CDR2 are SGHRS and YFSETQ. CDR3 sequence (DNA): TGCGCCAGCAGCTTGGGGGGGGTTCAGGCACTCCTCCACTTT. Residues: CASSLGGVQALLHF.

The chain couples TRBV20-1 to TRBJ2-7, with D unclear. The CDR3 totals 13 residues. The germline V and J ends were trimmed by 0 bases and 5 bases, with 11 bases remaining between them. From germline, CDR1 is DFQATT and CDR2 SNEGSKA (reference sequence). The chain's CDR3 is CSAREPFLNEQYF. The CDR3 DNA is TGCAGTGCTAGAGAACCCTTTCTCAACGAGCAGTACTTC.

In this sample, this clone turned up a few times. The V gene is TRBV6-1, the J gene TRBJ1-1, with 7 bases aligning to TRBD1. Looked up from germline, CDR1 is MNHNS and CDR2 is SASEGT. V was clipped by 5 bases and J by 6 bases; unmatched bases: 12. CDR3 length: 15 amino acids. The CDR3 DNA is TGTGCCAGCAGTCACCCAGGGGGAAGGGGGGCTGAAGCTTTCTTT. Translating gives CASSHPGGRGAEAFF.

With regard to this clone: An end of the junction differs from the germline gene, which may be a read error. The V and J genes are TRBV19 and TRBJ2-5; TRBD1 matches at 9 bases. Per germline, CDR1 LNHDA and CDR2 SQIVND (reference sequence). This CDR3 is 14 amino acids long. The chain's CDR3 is CASSKTGGWETHYF. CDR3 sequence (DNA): TGTGCCAGTAGTAAGACAGGGGGTTGGGAGACCCATTACTTC.

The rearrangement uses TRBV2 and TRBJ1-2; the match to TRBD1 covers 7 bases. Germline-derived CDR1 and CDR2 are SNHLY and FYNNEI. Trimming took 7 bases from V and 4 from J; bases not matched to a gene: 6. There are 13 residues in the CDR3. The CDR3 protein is CASNSAGGYGYTF. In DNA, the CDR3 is TGTGCCAGCAATTCGGCAGGGGGCTATGGCTACACCTTC.

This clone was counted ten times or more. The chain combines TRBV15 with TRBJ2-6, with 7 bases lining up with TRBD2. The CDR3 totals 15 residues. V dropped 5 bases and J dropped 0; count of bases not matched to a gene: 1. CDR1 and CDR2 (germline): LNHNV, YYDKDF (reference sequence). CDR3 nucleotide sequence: TGTGCCACCAGCCCGGGGGGCTCTGGGGCCAACGTCCTGACTTTC. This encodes CATSPGGSGANVLTF.

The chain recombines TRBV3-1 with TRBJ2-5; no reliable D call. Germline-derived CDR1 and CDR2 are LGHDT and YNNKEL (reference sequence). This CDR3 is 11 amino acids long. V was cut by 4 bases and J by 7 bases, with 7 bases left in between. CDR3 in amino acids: CASSLLGTQYF. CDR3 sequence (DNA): TGTGCCAGCAGCCTTCTAGGGACCCAGTACTTC.

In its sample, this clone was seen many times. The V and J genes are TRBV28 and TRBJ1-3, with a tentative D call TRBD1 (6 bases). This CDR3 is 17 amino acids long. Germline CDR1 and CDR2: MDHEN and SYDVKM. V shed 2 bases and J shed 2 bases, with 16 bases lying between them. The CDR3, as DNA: TGTGCCAGCAGTTTACCCGGGGGGGGGCAGACTGGAAACACCATATATTTT. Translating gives CASSLPGGGQTGNTIYF.

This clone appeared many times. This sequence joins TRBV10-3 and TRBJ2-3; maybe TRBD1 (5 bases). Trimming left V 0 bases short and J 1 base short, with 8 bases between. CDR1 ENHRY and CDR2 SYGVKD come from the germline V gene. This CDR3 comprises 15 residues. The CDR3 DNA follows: TGTGCCATCAGTGAGTCATTAGGGGGCACAGATACGCAGTATTTT. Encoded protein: CAISESLGGTDTQYF.

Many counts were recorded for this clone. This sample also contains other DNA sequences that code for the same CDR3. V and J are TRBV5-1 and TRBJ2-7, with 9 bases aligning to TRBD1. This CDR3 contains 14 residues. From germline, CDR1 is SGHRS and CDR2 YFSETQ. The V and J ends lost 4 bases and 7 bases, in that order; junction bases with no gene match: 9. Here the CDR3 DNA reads TGCGCCAGCAGCCCAACCTCCGGGACAGGGGAGCAGTACTTC. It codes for CASSPTSGTGEQYF.